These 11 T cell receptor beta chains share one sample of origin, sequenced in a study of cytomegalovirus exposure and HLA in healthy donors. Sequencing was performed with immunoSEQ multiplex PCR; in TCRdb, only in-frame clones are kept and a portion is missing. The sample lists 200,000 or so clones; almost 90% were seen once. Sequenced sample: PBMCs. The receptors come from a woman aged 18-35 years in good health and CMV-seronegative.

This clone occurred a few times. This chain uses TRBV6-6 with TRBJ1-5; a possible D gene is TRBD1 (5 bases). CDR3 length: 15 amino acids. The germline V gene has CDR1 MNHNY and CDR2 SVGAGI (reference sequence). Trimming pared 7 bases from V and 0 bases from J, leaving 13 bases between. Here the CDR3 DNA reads TGTGCCAGCACACCGGGGGATTATAGCAATCAGCCCCAGCATTTT. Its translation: CASTPGDYSNQPQHF.

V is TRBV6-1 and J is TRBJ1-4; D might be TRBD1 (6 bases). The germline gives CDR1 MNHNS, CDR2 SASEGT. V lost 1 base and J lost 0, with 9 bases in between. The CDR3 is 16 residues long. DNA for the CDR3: TGTGCCAGCAGTGAAGTACAGGGCTCAACTAATGAAAAACTGTTTTTT. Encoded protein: CASSEVQGSTNEKLFF.

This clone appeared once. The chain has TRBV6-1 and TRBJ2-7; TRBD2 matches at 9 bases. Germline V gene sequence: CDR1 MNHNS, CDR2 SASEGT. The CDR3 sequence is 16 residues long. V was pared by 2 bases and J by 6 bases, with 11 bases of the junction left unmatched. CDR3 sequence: CASSEYTSGLDSEQYF. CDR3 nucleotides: TGTGCCAGCAGTGAATATACTAGCGGGCTAGATTCCGAGCAGTACTTC.

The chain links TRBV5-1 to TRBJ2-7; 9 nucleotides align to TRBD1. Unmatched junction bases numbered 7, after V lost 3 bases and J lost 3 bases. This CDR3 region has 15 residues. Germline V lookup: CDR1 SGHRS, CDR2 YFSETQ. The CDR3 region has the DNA TGCGCCAGCAGCTCGACCGGGACAGGGAACTACGAGCAGTACTTC. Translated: CASSSTGTGNYEQYF.

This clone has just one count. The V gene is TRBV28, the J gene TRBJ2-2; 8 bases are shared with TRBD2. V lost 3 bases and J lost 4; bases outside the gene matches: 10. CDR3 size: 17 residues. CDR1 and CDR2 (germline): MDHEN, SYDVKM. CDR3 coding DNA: TGTGCCAGCAGTTTGCCCAGCGGGAGAGATATCACCGGGGAGCTGTTTTTT. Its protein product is CASSLPSGRDITGELFF.

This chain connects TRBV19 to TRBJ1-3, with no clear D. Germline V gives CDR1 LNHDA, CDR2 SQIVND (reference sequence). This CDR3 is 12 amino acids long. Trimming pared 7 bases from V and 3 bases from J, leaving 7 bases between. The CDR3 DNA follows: TGTGCCAGTAATTTTATTGGAAACACCATATATTTT. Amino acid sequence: CASNFIGNTIYF.

The CDR3 protein is CASSLESSSRSYEQYF. In nucleotides, the CDR3 is TGTGCCAGCAGCTTAGAAAGTAGCAGTCGCTCCTACGAGCAGTACTTC. The V and J genes are TRBV7-9 and TRBJ2-7, with D uncertain. The V end was cut by 1 base, the J end by 0 bases, with 13 bases between. The CDR3 consists of 16 residues. Germline loops: CDR1 SEHNR, CDR2 FQNEAQ (reference sequence).

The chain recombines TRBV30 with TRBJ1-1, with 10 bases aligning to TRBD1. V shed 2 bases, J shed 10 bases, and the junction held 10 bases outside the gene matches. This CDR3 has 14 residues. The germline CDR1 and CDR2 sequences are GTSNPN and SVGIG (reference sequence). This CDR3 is CAWSKGQGLTTAFF. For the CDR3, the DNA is TGTGCCTGGAGTAAGGGACAGGGGCTTACCACAGCTTTCTTT. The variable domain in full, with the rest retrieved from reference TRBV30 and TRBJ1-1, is SQTIHQWPATLVQPVGSPLSLECTVEGTSNPNLYWYRQAAGRGLQLLFYSVGIGQISSEVPQNLSASRPQDRQFILSSKKLLLSDSGFYLCAWSKGQGLTTAFFGQGTRLTVV.

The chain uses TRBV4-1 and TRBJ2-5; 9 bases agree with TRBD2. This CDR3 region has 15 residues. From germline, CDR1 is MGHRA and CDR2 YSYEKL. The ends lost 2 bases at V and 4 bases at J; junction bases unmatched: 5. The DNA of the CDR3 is TGCGCCAGCAGCCAAACGTCGCGGGAGGGAGAGACCCAGTACTTC. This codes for CASSQTSREGETQYF.

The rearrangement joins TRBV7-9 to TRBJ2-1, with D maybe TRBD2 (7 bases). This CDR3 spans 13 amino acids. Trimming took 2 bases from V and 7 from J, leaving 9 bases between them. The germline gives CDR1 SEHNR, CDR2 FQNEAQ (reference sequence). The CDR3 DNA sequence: TGTGCCAGCAGCTTACGGGGGGCTAATGAGCAGTTCTTC. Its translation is CASSLRGANEQFF.

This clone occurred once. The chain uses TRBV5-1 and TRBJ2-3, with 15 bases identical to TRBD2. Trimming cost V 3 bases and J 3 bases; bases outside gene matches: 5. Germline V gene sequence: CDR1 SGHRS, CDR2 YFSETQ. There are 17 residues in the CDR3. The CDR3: CASSYGTSGRKTDTQYF. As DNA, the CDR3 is TGCGCCAGCAGCTACGGGACTAGCGGGAGGAAGACAGATACGCAGTATTTT.